Below, 15 T cell receptor beta chains from the same sample are listed, as sequenced in a study of CD8 T cells in ankylosing spondylitis. TCRdb analysed the 5' RACE reads with MiXCR anew, one entry per CDR3 protein. Of approximately 520,000 distinct CDR3 sequences in the sample, about 5.2% were seen once. Overall study results and limits: In ankylosing spondylitis blood, a motif of fewer than 10 highly homologous TCR beta variants appeared characteristic.

Which antigens these TCRs recognize remains unknown. Sequencing was performed on blood, either unsorted or a sorted T cell fraction (not recorded which). The receptors were sampled from a male donor with ankylosing spondylitis.

This clonotype showed up many times. The CDR3 DNA reads TGTGCCAGCAGTTTGATGGCCGGGGAGCTGTTTTTT. It is translated as CASSLMAGELFF. V and J are TRBV12-3 or TRBV12-4 and TRBJ2-2; no firm D call. V lost 3 bases, J lost 6 bases, and 5 bases lay in between. This CDR3 region has 12 residues.

Many counts were recorded for this clonotype. The rearrangement joins TRBV5-1 to TRBJ1-4; TRBD1 aligns across 9 bases. Germline trimming cut 3 bases from V and 5 bases from J; bases unmatched to any gene: 8. Germline V gene lookup returns CDR1 SGHRS and CDR2 YFSETQ. The CDR3 sequence is 16 residues long. Written as DNA, the CDR3 is TGCGCCAGCAGCTCTCTTGGGACAGGGTTAAATGAAAAACTGTTTTTT. It encodes CASSSLGTGLNEKLFF.

This clonotype was detected only once. V and J are TRBV7-9 and TRBJ2-1; perhaps TRBD2 as D (5 bases). V was trimmed by 4 bases and J by 10 bases, leaving 14 bases between them. This CDR3 comprises 13 residues. CDR1 SEHNR and CDR2 FQNEAQ come from the germline V gene (reference sequence). Here the CDR3 reads CASSYLDWREQFF. The CDR3 coding sequence is TGTGCCAGCAGCTATTTGGACTGGCGGGAGCAGTTCTTC.

This clonotype was counted between two and nine times. V is TRBV18 and J is TRBJ2-5; 8 bases map to TRBD1. Per germline, CDR1 KGHSH and CDR2 LQKENI. CDR3 length: 16 amino acids. Germline trimming cut 3 bases from V and 0 bases from J; bases unmatched to any gene: 6. CDR3 region: CASSPGGQVNQETQYF. Written as DNA, the CDR3 is TGTGCCAGCTCACCGGGGGGACAGGTGAACCAAGAGACCCAGTACTTC. Full variable domain (remainder filled in from reference TRBV18 and TRBJ2-5): NAGVMQNPRHLVRRRGQEARLRCSPMKGHSHVYWYRQLPEEGLKFMVYLQKENIIDESGMPKERFSAEFPKEGPSILRIQQVVRGDSAAYFCASSPGGQVNQETQYFGPGTRLLVL.

This clonotype was counted only a few times. The chain combines TRBV28 with TRBJ1-1, with TRBD1 as a possible D gene (6 bases). Looked up from germline, CDR1 is MDHEN and CDR2 is SYDVKM. V lost 10 bases, J lost 6 bases, and 15 bases lay in between. The CDR3 consists of 12 residues. The CDR3 DNA is TGTGCCACCGAGGGGGTCTACGCTGAAGCTTTCTTT. Residues: CATEGVYAEAFF.

This clonotype was observed many times. This chain connects TRBV4-1 to TRBJ2-5; D is uncertain. Deletions cut 4 bases from V and 1 base from J, with 13 bases between. CDR1 and CDR2 (germline): MGHRA, YSYEKL. The length of the CDR3 is 15 residues. The CDR3 reads CASSLQMAVQETQYF. CDR3 bases: TGCGCCAGCAGCCTTCAAATGGCAGTCCAAGAGACCCAGTACTTC.

To note about this clonotype: Germline is not matched at one junction end, which may reflect a read error. V is TRBV28 and J is TRBJ2-3, with 10 nucleotides matching TRBD2. The germline V gene encodes CDR1 MDHEN and CDR2 SYDVKM. The CDR3 contains 13 residues. This CDR3 is CTSSGGGTDTQYF. CDR3 nucleotide sequence: TGTACCAGCAGCGGGGGGGGCACAGATACGCAGTATTTT.

This clonotype has more than one count but fewer than ten. The chain couples TRBV18 to TRBJ2-7; D is unresolved. The V end was cut by 2 bases, the J end by 0 bases, with 11 bases between. The CDR3 runs 15 residues. Germline values: CDR1 KGHSH, CDR2 LQKENI. The CDR3 DNA sequence: TGTGCCAGCTCACCAAACTCAGGACCCTCCTACGAGCAGTACTTC. This gives the protein CASSPNSGPSYEQYF. Combining the CDR3 with reference TRBV18 and TRBJ2-7 gives the whole variable domain NAGVMQNPRHLVRRRGQEARLRCSPMKGHSHVYWYRQLPEEGLKFMVYLQKENIIDESGMPKERFSAEFPKEGPSILRIQQVVRGDSAAYFCASSPNSGPSYEQYFGPGTRLTVT.

The V call is TRBV3-1, the J call TRBJ2-1; possible D gene TRBD2, 5 bases. Germline V lookup: CDR1 LGHDT, CDR2 YNNKEL (reference sequence). V was clipped by 3 bases and J by 6 bases, with 18 bases between them. The CDR3 loop spans 16 amino acids. CDR3 in amino acids: CASSQRIRRSFNEQFF. Here the CDR3 DNA reads TGTGCCAGCAGCCAGAGAATTAGGAGGAGTTTCAATGAGCAGTTCTTC.

This clonotype was recorded at least ten times. The rearrangement uses TRBV29-1 and TRBJ2-5; the D is unclear. The V and J ends lost 4 bases and 5 bases respectively, with 8 bases between them. CDR1 is SQVTM and CDR2 is ANQGSEA in the germline V gene. This CDR3 has 11 residues. The CDR3 loop reads CSVGLKETQYF. CDR3 nucleotides: TGCAGCGTTGGGCTAAAGGAGACCCAGTACTTC.

Many counts were recorded for this clonotype. The junction departs from germline at one end; a sequencing error may be responsible. The chain combines TRBV12-3 or TRBV12-4 with TRBJ2-5; perhaps D is TRBD1 or TRBD2 (5 bases each). The CDR3 spans 14 residues. The DNA for the CDR3 is TGTGCCAGCAGTTTTGGGGACCCAAGAGAGGCCCAGTACTTC. It yields the protein CASSFGDPREAQYF.

The table lists this clonotype with many counts. V usage is TRBV10-2 and J usage is TRBJ2-3; 10 bases fit TRBD1. CDR3 length: 15 residues. Germline V gene sequence: CDR1 WSHSY, CDR2 SAAADI. The ends lost 6 bases at V and 4 bases at J; junction bases unmatched: 7. CDR3 sequence: CASRSRDRGPDTQYF. CDR3 bases: TGCGCCAGCAGGAGCCGGGACAGGGGACCAGATACGCAGTATTTT.

This clonotype was counted at least ten times. This chain connects TRBV5-1 to TRBJ2-2, with a weak D call TRBD2 (7 bases). The CDR3 runs 18 residues. The germline V gene has CDR1 SGHRS and CDR2 YFSETQ. The ends were cut back, 3 bases at V and 2 bases at J, with 20 bases in the middle. CDR3 region: CASSWDKRETYNTGELFF. The CDR3 DNA sequence: TGCGCCAGCAGCTGGGACAAGCGGGAAACTTATAACACCGGGGAGCTGTTTTTT.

This clonotype has a handful of counts. The chain links TRBV28 to TRBJ2-5; tentatively, D is TRBD1 (6 bases). CDR1 is MDHEN and CDR2 is SYDVKM in the germline V gene. Deletions cut 1 base from V and 1 base from J, with 13 bases between. The CDR3 length is 16 residues. The CDR3 sequence: CASSLLGRGPQETQYF. The CDR3, as DNA: TGTGCCAGCAGTTTATTGGGCAGGGGCCCCCAAGAGACCCAGTACTTC.

This clonotype was detected many times. This chain connects TRBV5-6 to TRBJ1-1; D is unclear. This CDR3 region has 13 residues. Trimming stripped 0 bases from V and 5 bases from J, with 8 bases between. Germline V gives CDR1 SGHDT, CDR2 YYEEEE. The CDR3: CASSLAQITEAFF. Written as DNA, the CDR3 is TGTGCCAGCAGCTTGGCCCAGATAACTGAAGCTTTCTTT.